These T cell receptor beta chains were read from a single sample in a study of a mutant IDH1 vaccine in newly diagnosed glioma. Sequenced by immunoSEQ multiplex PCR; TCRdb stores in-frame clones only, minus some. This sample yields tens of thousands of clones, of which approximately 83% are seen a single time; over 1.5% belongs to the top ten. These receptors are not linked to any known antigen. This material consisted of PBMCs, taken from a glioma patient whose treatment included an IDH1 peptide vaccine. All receptors come from a middle-aged man with glioma. Both conserved end residues are part of each CDR3. The D gene is left open where the match is weak. Rows give clone size only sometimes, using once, few, many, or a class for an expanded clone.

d_call	clone_size	v_call	j_call	cdr3_nt	cdr3_aa
NA	NA	TRBV13	TRBJ2-2	TGTGCCAGCAGCTCGGGGGGGGAGCTGTTTTTT	CASSSGGELFF
NA	NA	TRBV5-4	TRBJ2-1	TGTGCCAGCAGCGTTGACCCGTACAATGAGCAGTTCTTC	CASSVDPYNEQFF
TRBD1	NA	TRBV18	TRBJ2-7	TGTGCCAGCGCCCCAGGCGGACAGGGGAGCTACGAGCAGTACTTC	CASAPGGQGSYEQYF
TRBD1	NA	TRBV19	TRBJ1-2	TGTGCCAGTAGCGGCCCGGACAGGGGGCAAAGAGGCTACACCTTC	CASSGPDRGQRGYTF
TRBD1	NA	TRBV6-1	TRBJ1-2	TGTGCCAGCAGTGTACAGGGGGCGCGCGGCTACACCTTC	CASSVQGARGYTF
TRBD2	NA	TRBV27	TRBJ2-3	TGTGCCAGCACGGCGGGAGGCACAGATACGCAGTATTTT	CASTAGGTDTQYF
NA	NA	TRBV5-1	TRBJ1-2	TGCGCCAGCAGCTTGGATCTGTATACGGCTGGCTACACCTTC	CASSLDLYTAGYTF
NA	NA	TRBV7-6	TRBJ2-1	TGTGCCAGCAGCATACCAGGACCAAGGGGCAATGAGCAGTTCTTC	CASSIPGPRGNEQFF
NA	NA	TRBV27	TRBJ2-7	TGTGCCAGCAGTTTCGGGACTGACTACGAGCAGTACTTC	CASSFGTDYEQYF
NA	NA	TRBV6-4	TRBJ2-6	TGTGCCAGCAGTGAACGGGCTGGGGCCAACGTCCTGACTTTC	CASSERAGANVLTF
NA	once	TRBV20-1	TRBJ2-5	TGCAGTGCTAGGCAGGAGACCCAGTACTTC	CSARQETQYF
NA	once	TRBV11-2	TRBJ2-7	TGTGCCAGCAGCTTAGATATGGCTAGCGTTCAGTACTTC	CASSLDMASVQYF
NA	NA	TRBV7-8	TRBJ1-1	TGTGCCAGCACCTATTCCCGGGAGGGGGAAGCTTTCTTT	CASTYSREGEAFF
NA	NA	TRBV6-5	TRBJ1-3	TGTGCCAGCAGGCCCCAGGGCGCTGGAAACACCATATATTTT	CASRPQGAGNTIYF
TRBD2	once	TRBV6-6	TRBJ2-2	TGTGCCAGCAAACTAGCGAGGGGCACCGGGGAGCTGTTTTTT	CASKLARGTGELFF
NA	NA	TRBV5-4	TRBJ2-5	TGTGCCAGCAGCCTCAGGGTGGCGCAAGAGACCCAGTACTTC	CASSLRVAQETQYF
NA	NA	TRBV7-3	TRBJ2-7	TGTGCCAGCAGCTTACAGGGGGGTGGATCCGAGCAGTACTTC	CASSLQGGGSEQYF
NA	NA	TRBV12-5	TRBJ2-3	TGTGCTAGTGGTTTGGTTCCGGTTAGCGTGGGTACGCAGTATTTT	CASGLVPVSVGTQYF
NA	NA	TRBV6-6	TRBJ1-1	TGTGCCAGCAACCCTACAGGGCGGGGGACTGAAGCTTTCTTT	CASNPTGRGTEAFF
TRBD1	NA	TRBV29-1	TRBJ2-5	TGCAGCGTCCCCGACAGGGTAGGAGGAAAAGAGACCCAGTACTTC	CSVPDRVGGKETQYF
TRBD1	NA	TRBV18	TRBJ1-4	TGTGCCAGCTCACCGCGGCAAGGACAGGGGTATGAAAAACTGTTTTTT	CASSPRQGQGYEKLFF
NA	few	TRBV19	TRBJ2-2	TGTGCCAGTAGAACCGACACATCCGCGAACACCGGGGAGCTGTTTTTT	CASRTDTSANTGELFF
TRBD1	NA	TRBV7-9	TRBJ1-4	TGTGCCAGCAGCTCTAGACAGGGCTTCCCGAATAATGAAAAACTGTTTTTT	CASSSRQGFPNNEKLFF
NA	NA	TRBV7-3	TRBJ2-1	TGTGCCAGCAGCTTAACCACACCGGGGTTCAATGAGCAGTTCTTC	CASSLTTPGFNEQFF
NA	NA	TRBV19	TRBJ2-7	TGTGCCAGTACGTATGAAAGGGTCTATTCCTACGAGCAGTACTTC	CASTYERVYSYEQYF
TRBD2	NA	TRBV9	TRBJ2-2	TGTGCCACCCCTTGCCAATTCTGGGGACTAGCAGCCACCGGGGAGCTGTTTTTT	CATPCQFWGLAATGELFF
NA	once	TRBV7-9	TRBJ2-1	TGTGCCAGCAGCCTAGGCGGGACCTACAATGAGCAGTTCTTC	CASSLGGTYNEQFF
NA	NA	TRBV7-6	TRBJ1-1	TGTGCCAGCAGCCTCACTGAAGCTTTCTTT	CASSLTEAFF
TRBD2	NA	TRBV7-8	TRBJ2-7	TGTGCCAGCAGACTCGCTAGCGGGACTTCCTACGAGCAGTACTTC	CASRLASGTSYEQYF
TRBD2	NA	TRBV4-2	TRBJ2-3	TGTGCCAGCAGCCTACTTAAAGGGGAGGGGACAGATACGCAGTATTTT	CASSLLKGEGTDTQYF
TRBD1	NA	TRBV7-8	TRBJ1-4	TGTGCCAGCAGCTTAGCCGACAGGGCAGCTGAAAAACTGTTTTTT	CASSLADRAAEKLFF
NA	NA	TRBV9	TRBJ1-2	TGTGCCAGCAGCCAGGGGAGTGACTATGGCTACACCTTC	CASSQGSDYGYTF
TRBD2	NA	TRBV2	TRBJ2-3	TGTGCCACCAAGCGGGAGGGTGGCACAGATACGCAGTATTTT	CATKREGGTDTQYF
TRBD1	NA	TRBV12-5	TRBJ1-2	TGTGCTAGTGGTTTGCCAGGGGGCCTGATCTATGGCTACACCTTC	CASGLPGGLIYGYTF
NA	NA	TRBV18	TRBJ1-3	TGTGCCAGCTCACCCCCTTGGAGTCGTGGTTCTGGAAACACCATATATTTT	CASSPPWSRGSGNTIYF
TRBD2	NA	TRBV7-7	TRBJ2-1	TGTGCCAGCAGCTACTTAGCGGGAGAGGTCTACAATGAGCAGTTCTTC	CASSYLAGEVYNEQFF
NA	NA	TRBV7-2	TRBJ1-1	TGTGCCAGCAGCCAAACCAGACAGCTGAACACTGAAGCTTTCTTT	CASSQTRQLNTEAFF
NA	NA	TRBV6-6	TRBJ2-5	TGTGCCAGCAGTAACCGGGACACCGATTGGGGAGAGACCCAGTACTTC	CASSNRDTDWGETQYF
TRBD2	NA	TRBV7-2	TRBJ2-7	TGTGCCAGCAGCCTCCTAGCGGGAGGGCCAAACGAGCAGTACTTC	CASSLLAGGPNEQYF
TRBD1	NA	TRBV2	TRBJ1-3	TGTGCCAGCTATGGGACAGGGGCCCTACACTCTGGAAACACCATATATTTT	CASYGTGALHSGNTIYF
NA	NA	TRBV5-4	TRBJ2-4	TGTGCCAGCAGCTTGAGAGGAGACATTCAGTACTTC	CASSLRGDIQYF
TRBD2	NA	TRBV5-1	TRBJ2-3	TGCGCCAGCAGTAATAGCGGGTCCCCTAGCACAGATACGCAGTATTTT	CASSNSGSPSTDTQYF
NA	NA	TRBV10-3	TRBJ2-2	TGTGCTACACTGTCGTGGGAGAGCAACACCGGGGAGCTGTTTTTT	CATLSWESNTGELFF
NA	NA	TRBV10-3	TRBJ2-7	TGTGCCATCAGTGAGGGCGGGACAGCACTTTACGAGCAGTACTTC	CAISEGGTALYEQYF
NA	NA	TRBV6-5	TRBJ1-2	TGTGCCACCGCCCGGGACGGGTTTGACAACTATGGCTACACCTTC	CATARDGFDNYGYTF
NA	NA	TRBV6-1	TRBJ1-4	TGTGCCAGCATTCACGGGGGTACAGGTCATGAAAAACTGTTTTTT	CASIHGGTGHEKLFF
TRBD2	NA	TRBV28	TRBJ2-1	TGTGCCAGCAAACAGCGGGAGGGGGCCTACAATGAGCAGTTCTTC	CASKQREGAYNEQFF
TRBD1	NA	TRBV5-1	TRBJ2-7	TGCGCCAGCAGCTTCGGACAGGGGAGGTACGAGCAGTACTTC	CASSFGQGRYEQYF
TRBD2	once	TRBV4-1	TRBJ2-2	TGCGCCAGCAGCCAAAAGGAAGGGACTAGCGGGAGAACAGTCACCGGGGAGCTGTTTTTT	CASSQKEGTSGRTVTGELFF
NA	NA	TRBV6-5	TRBJ2-2	TGTGCCAGCAGTTACTCCCACTCCCCGCGGACCGGGGAGCTGTTTTTT	CASSYSHSPRTGELFF
TRBD1	NA	TRBV27	TRBJ2-1	TGTGCCACCTGGGACAGGGACTCCTACAATGAGCAGTTCTTC	CATWDRDSYNEQFF